Sequencing of this T cell receptor (beta chain) was carried out in a study of T cells in Graves' hyperthyroidism and ophthalmopathy (dated by TCRdb to the late 2010s). Background for the entire study: Peripheral blood samples were taken at initial diagnosis, before any treatment was given. Thyroid tissue and blood T-cell repertoires from roughly six Graves' hyperthyroidism patients were also compared in the study. To identify distinguishing TCR V-J signatures, a discovery cohort of about 95 patients was used, comprising 40 to 45 with Graves' ophthalmopathy and under 60 with stable Graves' hyperthyroidism. Prospective prediction of ophthalmopathy was tested in an independent validation cohort consisting of some 20 hyperthyroidism patients and more than 15 patients who later progressed to ophthalmopathy. The approximately 97 discovery patients were randomly divided into training and test sets at a 7:3 ratio. TCR Vbeta CDR3 sequencing of some 140 peripheral blood samples (approximately 44 ophthalmopathy, 75 to 85 hyperthyroidism and approximately 17 progressor patients) is reported in the paper. Following sampling, methimazole starting at 30 mg daily was given to hyperthyroidism patients, and high-dose intravenous methylprednisolone was given to ophthalmopathy patients.

The paper's findings and limits, for the study overall: In validation, the model predicted progression to ophthalmopathy a median of 6.5 months before onset, with about 67% sensitivity and nearly 75% specificity. Most expanded thyroid clonotypes (frequency above 0.001) were also detected in blood, suggesting blood repertoires may reflect thyroid immune responses. Sample size was not statistically predetermined, and investigators were not blinded to group allocation. A 13 V-J signature model separated ophthalmopathy from stable hyperthyroidism, with approximately 86% sensitivity and about 81% specificity in cross-validation and 80%/75% in testing.

This clonotype was observed at least ten times. Its antigen is still unknown. One base away there is no much larger clone; base qualities are not given. The TCR beta CDR3 regions were amplified from the RNA transcripts. A first-round RT-PCR of the TCR CDR3 used the HTBI primer set with the Qiagen OneStep RT-PCR kit. A second multiplex PCR round built the libraries, followed by size selection and purification. Sequencing of the libraries was done on an Illumina HiSeq2000 using paired-end 100 bp reads. The published analysis was carried out like this. SOAPnuke was used to process the raw data, removing reads that contained adapters or uncalled bases, had a mean Phred below 15, or lacked an exact match to the constant primer or identifier. COPE v1.2.5 was used to merge high-quality paired reads, and clonotypes were defined as unique nucleotide sequences. Clonotypes were aligned to IMGT TRBV, TRBD and TRBJ reference segments using MiTCR v1.1. The analysis included only V-J combinations with a frequency above 0.0001, which together covered more than 98% of the repertoires. A TCS score was defined as the ratio between F50 (clonal expansion) and ExV (chaos), using BLOSUM62-based TCRdist between CDR3 peptides within each V-J. Welch's t-statistics and random forest reduced around 550 V-J features to about 12, which were used in a naive Bayes classifier (R e1071). In TCRdb, the public reads were trimmed at Q25 with fastp and aligned with MiXCR, with productive beta chains retained. One record per CDR3 amino acid sequence lists the most common genes and DNA. TCRdb assigned the V and J calls; the authors' analysis was not used. In all, the sample holds 350,000 to 400,000 distinct CDR3 sequences, and 15% of those were seen once. The top ten hold about 33% of the sample.

A patient counted as having stable Graves' hyperthyroidism if no progression to ophthalmopathy occurred over 18 months of follow-up. The hyperthyroidism patients were between 18 and 65 years old and newly diagnosed, with a disease duration of less than 2 months. Patients with uncontrolled infections, other autoimmune diseases, pregnancy or lactation were excluded. Diagnoses were established on the basis of clinical symptoms, serum thyroxine and TRAb, thyroid ultrasound, and orbital computed tomography. PBMCs were isolated from about 10 ml of fresh peripheral blood by Ficoll-Paque density gradient centrifugation. Total RNA was extracted with Trizol reagent, and quality was checked on an Agilent 2100 Bioanalyzer. Measured from the cysteine to the phenylalanine, the CDR3 is 14 residues long. Of all the DNA, just the CDR3 is kept, 42 bases in frame from base 1. The CDR1 and CDR2 encoded by the germline V gene (reference sequence) are PRHDT and FYEKMQ. At the junction V is shortened by 8 bases and J by 5 bases; bases outside the gene matches: 4.

This TCR came from a young woman with Graves' hyperthyroidism. Sequenced: blood. The chain links TRBV13 with TRBJ2-5, with 14 bases matching TRBD2. This receptor carries the CDR3 CASGLAGGRETQYF. At the DNA level, the sequence is TGTGCCAGCGGACTAGCGGGAGGTCGGGAGACCCAGTACTTC.